These 17 T cell receptor beta chains were sequenced from one sample in a study of cytomegalovirus exposure and HLA in healthy donors. Sequenced by immunoSEQ multiplex PCR; TCRdb stores in-frame clones only, minus some. The sample has over 150,000 clones, roughly nine tenths seen once. Specimen: PBMCs. The receptor set was obtained from a young woman in good health and CMV-seropositive.

The V call is TRBV9, the J call TRBJ2-1, with D tentatively TRBD1 (5 bases). Trimming stripped 3 bases from V and 5 bases from J, with 12 bases between. Germline V lookup: CDR1 SGDLS, CDR2 YYNGEE. The CDR3 has 14 amino acids. DNA for the CDR3: TGTGCCAGCAGCGAGGGGCAGTACAACAATGAGCAGTTCTTC. This encodes CASSEGQYNNEQFF. Variable domain in full (rest from reference TRBV9 and TRBJ2-1): DSGVTQTPKHLITATGQRVTLRCSPRSGDLSVYWYQQSLDQGLQFLIQYYNGEERAKGNILERFSAQQFPDLHSELNLSSLELGDSALYFCASSEGQYNNEQFFGPGTRLTVL.

This chain uses TRBV2 with TRBJ2-7, with D uncertain. Germline CDR1 reads SNHLY; CDR2 reads FYNNEI. Trimming took off 4 bases at V and 1 base at J, with 8 bases between the two ends. This CDR3 has 13 amino acids. The CDR3 nucleotides read TGTGCCAGCAGTGCAGGAAAATCCTACGAGCAGTACTTC. Its protein product is CASSAGKSYEQYF. The full variable domain, with the rest looked up from reference TRBV2 and TRBJ2-7, is EPEVTQTPSHQVTQMGQEVILRCVPISNHLYFYWYRQILGQKVEFLVSFYNNEISEKSEIFDDQFSVERPDGSNFTLKIRSTKLEDSAMYFCASSAGKSYEQYFGPGTRLTVT.

The chain carries TRBV28 and TRBJ2-7, with TRBD1 matching over 9 bases. The CDR3 runs to 14 residues. The J segment lost 3 bases and the V segment lost 6 bases, leaving 6 bases of the junction unmatched. Germline V gene lookup returns CDR1 MDHEN and CDR2 SYDVKM. CDR3 amino acids: CASRAGTGIYEQYF. The CDR3, as DNA: TGTGCCAGCAGGGCCGGGACAGGGATCTACGAGCAGTACTTC.

The rearrangement joins TRBV4-2 to TRBJ1-3, with D possibly matching TRBD1 (6 bases). Trimming took 4 bases from V and 3 from J, leaving 22 bases between them. The CDR3 consists of 18 residues. Germline V lookup: CDR1 LGHNA, CDR2 YNFKEQ. The DNA for the CDR3 is TGTGCCAGCAGCCCCGTGGGCGGGGGGCAGGACGTTGGAAACACCATATATTTT. This sequence encodes CASSPVGGGQDVGNTIYF.

The rearrangement links TRBV7-2 to TRBJ2-1, with D perhaps TRBD1 (6 bases). Between the trimmed V and J ends, which lost 4 bases and 2 bases, there was a span of 12 bases. CDR1 is SGHTA and CDR2 is FQGNSA in the germline V gene. This CDR3 is built from 15 residues. The CDR3: CASSSTGSPYNEQFF. The CDR3 DNA reads TGTGCCAGCAGCTCCACAGGGTCACCCTACAATGAGCAGTTCTTC. The full variable domain, completed using reference TRBV7-2 and TRBJ2-1, is GAGVSQSPSNKVTEKGKDVELRCDPISGHTALYWYRQSLGQGLEFLIYFQGNSAPDKSGLPSDRFSAERTGGSVSTLTIQRTQQEDSAVYLCASSSTGSPYNEQFFGPGTRLTVL.

This chain uses TRBV7-9 with TRBJ2-1; maybe TRBD2 (6 bases). This CDR3 has 14 residues. The V gene lost 5 bases and the J gene lost 4 bases, with 12 bases spanning the gap. CDR1 is SEHNR, CDR2 FQNEAQ, per germline (reference sequence). The CDR3 DNA sequence: TGTGCCAGCAGCCCCGTGGGGGGATACAATGAGCAGTTCTTC. It translates to CASSPVGGYNEQFF.

V is TRBV6-4 and J is TRBJ2-3; 10 nucleotides align to TRBD2. The CDR3 extends over 15 amino acids. CDR1 and CDR2 (germline): MRHNA, SNTAGT. The ends lost 1 base at V and 3 bases at J; junction bases unmatched: 1. The CDR3 DNA reads TGTGCCAGCAGTGACTTGGGACTAGCGACAGATACGCAGTATTTT. Amino acid sequence: CASSDLGLATDTQYF.

The rearrangement uses TRBV5-1 and TRBJ2-7; D is perhaps TRBD2 (6 bases). Germline V gene data show CDR1 as SGHRS and CDR2 as YFSETQ. Between the trimmed V and J ends, which lost 4 bases and 0 bases, there was a span of 20 bases. The CDR3 is 17 residues long. The CDR3 sequence is CASSPGLGRGSSYEQYF. DNA of the CDR3: TGCGCCAGCAGCCCTGGCCTGGGGCGGGGAAGCTCCTACGAGCAGTACTTC.

The rearrangement uses TRBV5-4 and TRBJ2-1, with D perhaps matching TRBD1 (5 bases). CDR1 is SGHNT, CDR2 YYREEE, per germline (reference sequence). V lost 4 bases to trimming and J lost 0 bases, with 14 bases between them. The CDR3 spans 16 residues. The CDR3 nucleotides read TGTGCCAGCAGCACAACAGGCCTCAGCTCCTACAATGAGCAGTTCTTC. Amino acid sequence: CASSTTGLSSYNEQFF.

V gene TRBV7-9 combines with J gene TRBJ2-7, with 16 positions matching TRBD2. Looked up from germline, CDR1 is SEHNR and CDR2 is FQNEAQ (reference sequence). Germline trimming cut 5 bases from V and 3 bases from J; bases unmatched to any gene: 7. The CDR3 extends over 17 amino acids. Here the CDR3 reads CASSPGTSGRADYEQYF. CDR3 nucleotide sequence: TGTGCCAGCAGCCCAGGGACTAGCGGGAGGGCAGACTACGAGCAGTACTTC.

V is TRBV27 and J is TRBJ1-4; 7 nucleotides align to TRBD1. The CDR3 runs 15 residues. The germline V gene has CDR1 MNHEY and CDR2 SMNVEV (reference sequence). V lost 5 bases to trimming and J lost 8 bases; unmatched junction nucleotides: 11. This CDR3 is CASSPRTGPREKLFF. In DNA form, the CDR3 reads TGTGCCAGCAGTCCTAGGACAGGCCCGCGGGAAAAACTGTTTTTT.

The chain links TRBV9 to TRBJ2-1, with a possible D match to TRBD2 (6 bases). CDR1 is SGDLS, CDR2 YYNGEE, per germline. The CDR3 has 15 residues. V lost 0 bases to trimming and J lost 7 bases, with 14 bases between them. CDR3: CASSVVGDFINEQFF. The CDR3 DNA follows: TGTGCCAGCAGCGTAGTTGGGGACTTCATAAATGAGCAGTTCTTC.

The count of this clone is one. The V call is TRBV6-6, the J call TRBJ2-7; no reliable D call. This CDR3 comprises 14 residues. Germline V CDR1 and CDR2: MNHNY, SVGAGI (reference sequence). The V end was cut by 0 bases, the J end by 2 bases, with 8 bases between. CDR3 nucleotide sequence: TGTGCCAGCAGTTACTCTGGCGGTACCTACGAGCAGTACTTC. This translates into CASSYSGGTYEQYF.

The chain couples TRBV11-2 to TRBJ2-7, with 9 bases that match TRBD1. The V gene end was trimmed by 4 bases and the J gene end by 2 bases; junction bases not matched to a gene: 9. CDR3 size: 16 residues. CDR1 and CDR2 from the germline V gene are SGHAT and FQNNGV. The CDR3 here is CASSSPRTGVPYEQYF. CDR3 in DNA: TGTGCCAGCAGCTCACCTCGGACAGGGGTACCCTACGAGCAGTACTTC.

This clone has just a few counts. The CDR3 DNA reads TGTGCCAGCAGCCCTGGACAGGGTCACGAGCAGTACTTC. Translating gives CASSPGQGHEQYF. V and J are TRBV5-6 and TRBJ2-7; 8 nucleotides line up with TRBD1. This CDR3 region has 13 residues. Trimming cost V 4 bases and J 5 bases; bases outside gene matches: 5. Germline V lookup: CDR1 SGHDT, CDR2 YYEEEE.

Only one count was recorded for this clone. The chain recombines TRBV29-1 with TRBJ1-1, with TRBD1 identical over 8 bases. J was trimmed by 4 bases and V by 7 bases; bases with no gene match: 8. This CDR3 has 13 amino acids. The germline V gene encodes CDR1 SQVTM and CDR2 ANQGSEA. In DNA form, the CDR3 reads TGCAGCGAACAACGGGACAGGACCACTGAAGCTTTCTTT. This gives the protein CSEQRDRTTEAFF.

V and J are TRBV18 and TRBJ1-3, with D unclear. Per the germline V gene, CDR1 is KGHSH and CDR2 is LQKENI. The CDR3 runs 14 residues. V was trimmed by 6 bases and J by 6 bases, leaving 15 bases between them. The CDR3 nucleotides read TGTGCCAGCTCGTCAAAAGAGGTCCCAAACACCATATATTTT. This translates into CASSSKEVPNTIYF.